This is a list of T cell receptor beta chains from one sample in a study of blood T cell repertoires in COVID-19. The protocol was immunoSEQ multiplex PCR, while the TCRdb copy is restricted to in-frame clones and leaves out a portion. The sample has around 40,000 clones; about 91% are singletons. Material for sequencing was peripheral blood. These receptors all stem from a woman aged 80 or over with acute or convalescent COVID-19. Each CDR3 is given without its conserved first and last residue. A D gene is named only where the DNA matches it firmly.

>TRBV5-1|.|TRBJ2-1
ASSFRDYNEQF
>TRBV18|.|TRBJ2-7
ASSPKGASYEQY
>TRBV4-1|.|TRBJ1-6
ASSQEGRGRVALH
>TRBV19|TRBD1|TRBJ1-2
ATSGQQFYGYT
>TRBV29-1|TRBD1|TRBJ2-1
SVIPGQGRDEQF
>TRBV7-2|.|TRBJ2-1
ASSPRGGPKGNEQF
>TRBV7-2|.|TRBJ1-1
ASSSDWGDTEAF
>TRBV19|TRBD1|TRBJ1-2
ASSGQGFSEEGYT
>TRBV7-2|.|TRBJ2-5
ASSLDRAETQY
>TRBV27|TRBD1|TRBJ2-1
ASSPDRGRNEQF
>TRBV29-1|.|TRBJ2-6
SVGMGSSGANVLT
>TRBV27|.|TRBJ1-1
ASSSRLDGLSYTEAF
>TRBV5-1|.|TRBJ2-2
ASSLETSNTGELF
>TRBV14|.|TRBJ1-2
ASSQASYGYT
>TRBV6-5|.|TRBJ1-1
ASTLAGTEAF
>TRBV20-1|TRBD2|TRBJ2-1
SASIRLAGYNEQF
>TRBV30|.|TRBJ1-5
AWSPQAGAGQPQH
>TRBV2|TRBD1|TRBJ1-4
ASGSTPGGGKLF
>TRBV9|TRBD2|TRBJ2-5
ASSVSGGASETQY
>TRBV5-8|.|TRBJ1-3
ASSFPGLPGNTIY
>TRBV7-2|TRBD1|TRBJ1-6
ASSKRTGENSPLH
>TRBV4-2|TRBD1|TRBJ2-1
ASSPPGTGSGEQF
>TRBV19|.|TRBJ2-1
ASSIGGYNEQF
>TRBV12-5|TRBD1|TRBJ2-7
ASGSSGTVVYEQY
>TRBV7-9|.|TRBJ2-7
ASSLGVGLEQY
>TRBV24-1|.|TRBJ2-5
ATSATAQETQY
>TRBV5-1|TRBD1|TRBJ2-2
ASSSGTGDTGELF